The 6 T cell receptor beta chains reported below all come from one sample, sequenced in a study of beta chain features in type 1 diabetes. General study results and limits: Significant though moderate, a shortening of TCRB CDR3s appeared in all four CD4+ subsets of Type 1 diabetes patients.

As every portion of the isolated RNA was reverse transcribed, the sequencing read expressed TCRB transcripts. The table came from immunoSEQ multiplex PCR; TCRdb's copy has only in-frame clones and leaves some out. The table has a few hundred thousand clones, around 15% seen once. Antigens of these TCRs are unknown. The source material was naive CD4+ T cells from blood. Every receptor here comes from a man aged 25 to 40 with type 1 diabetes.

CDR3 loop: CASSPQGIGELFF. In DNA form, the CDR3 reads TGTGCCAGCAGCCCGCAGGGAATCGGGGAGCTGTTTTTT. The V call is TRBV14, the J call TRBJ2-2, with TRBD1 as a possible D gene (5 bases). CDR1 and CDR2 from the germline V gene are SGHDN and FVKESK. The CDR3 loop spans 13 amino acids. Trimming removed 4 bases at V and 7 bases at J, with 10 bases between.

V is TRBV30 and J is TRBJ2-3, with D perhaps TRBD1 or TRBD2 (6 bases each). V lost 8 bases and J 4 bases, leaving 16 bases between the germline ends. Looked up from germline, CDR1 is GTSNPN and CDR2 is SVGIG (reference sequence). CDR3 length: 13 amino acids. This CDR3 is CAVRRGEADTQYF. The CDR3 nucleotides read TGTGCCGTACGGAGGGGGGAGGCAGATACGCAGTATTTT. Variable domain in full (rest from reference TRBV30 and TRBJ2-3): SQTIHQWPATLVQPVGSPLSLECTVEGTSNPNLYWYRQAAGRGLQLLFYSVGIGQISSEVPQNLSASRPQDRQFILSSKKLLLSDSGFYLCAVRRGEADTQYFGPGTRLTVL.

The chain carries TRBV27 and TRBJ1-2; D might be TRBD1 (6 bases). The V and J ends lost 5 bases and 5 bases respectively, with 12 bases between them. Germline CDR1 reads MNHEY; CDR2 reads SMNVEV (reference sequence). The CDR3 covers 13 residues. This CDR3 reads CASSKDSAYGYTF. CDR3 sequence (DNA): TGTGCCAGCAGTAAGGACAGTGCATATGGCTACACCTTC.

This chain connects TRBV9 to TRBJ2-5; no firm D call. The V end was cut by 3 bases, the J end by 1 base, with 7 bases between. This CDR3 is built from 13 residues. From germline, CDR1 is SGDLS and CDR2 YYNGEE. For the CDR3, the DNA is TGTGCCAGCAGCGCCCAACTCCAAGAGACCCAGTACTTC. Encoded protein: CASSAQLQETQYF.

On this clone itself: The identical CDR3 is also encoded by other nucleotide sequences in the sample. J is TRBJ2-3 and V is TRBV29-1; D is undetermined. V lost 4 bases, J lost 1 base, and 3 bases lay in between. The CDR3 has 11 residues. Germline CDR1 and CDR2: SQVTM and ANQGSEA. The CDR3 DNA is TGCAGCGTTGGCGGCACAGATACGCAGTATTTT. Translating it yields CSVGGTDTQYF.

This chain uses TRBV7-9 with TRBJ2-2; TRBD2 matches at 10 bases. The J segment lost 5 bases and the V segment lost 3 bases, leaving 3 bases of the junction unmatched. Germline V lookup: CDR1 SEHNR, CDR2 FQNEAQ (reference sequence). The CDR3 length is 15 residues. The chain's CDR3 is CASSLTSGFTGELFF. The CDR3 DNA reads TGTGCCAGCAGCTTGACTAGCGGGTTTACCGGGGAGCTGTTTTTT.